Listed here are 6 T cell receptor beta chains from one sample, sequenced in a study of blood T cell repertoires in COVID-19. Sequenced by immunoSEQ multiplex PCR; TCRdb stores in-frame clones only, minus some. The sample holds 52,000 or so clones; less than 90% are singletons and the top ten take approximately 8.4%. The sample taken for sequencing was peripheral blood. The source of these receptors is a woman aged 70-85 years with active COVID-19.

This clone appeared once. The V call is TRBV14, the J call TRBJ2-7, with 7 bases aligning to TRBD1. This CDR3 contains 15 residues. The germline gives CDR1 SGHDN, CDR2 FVKESK. With 6 bases clipped from V and 1 base from J, the junction kept 9 bases outside the gene matches. The CDR3 DNA sequence: TGTGCCAGCAGTCATCGACAGGGTTGGTCCTACGAGCAGTACTTC. Translated, it gives CASSHRQGWSYEQYF.

CDR3 in DNA: TGTGCCAGCAGCGTAGAGGCAGGGAATTCACCCCTCCACTTT. Encoded protein: CASSVEAGNSPLHF. This chain joins TRBV9 and TRBJ1-6, with D tentatively TRBD1 (5 bases). Germline lookup yields CDR1 SGDLS and CDR2 YYNGEE. V lost 0 bases and J lost 7, with 8 bases in between. The CDR3 has 14 residues.

V and J are TRBV4-2 and TRBJ2-7, with 8 nucleotides matching TRBD2. V was clipped by 3 bases and J by 6 bases; unmatched bases: 10. Germline-derived CDR1 and CDR2 are LGHNA and YNFKEQ. The CDR3 totals 15 residues. The CDR3 DNA sequence: TGTGCCAGCAGCCAGTCTGGAGCGGGAGAAAGCGAGCAGTACTTC. This codes for CASSQSGAGESEQYF.

This chain uses TRBV10-3 with TRBJ1-1, with 9 bases aligning to TRBD1. Trimming cost V 0 bases and J 1 base; bases outside gene matches: 3. The CDR3 consists of 16 residues. CDR1 is ENHRY and CDR2 is SYGVKD in the germline V gene. The CDR3 loop reads CAISESGTGQNTEAFF. In DNA form, the CDR3 reads TGTGCCATCAGTGAGTCAGGGACAGGGCAGAACACTGAAGCTTTCTTT.

This chain uses TRBV30 with TRBJ2-1, with 8 bases that match TRBD1. V gave up 2 bases and J gave up 6 bases; unmatched junction bases: 6. The CDR3 is made up of 14 amino acids. Germline CDR1 and CDR2: GTSNPN and SVGIG (reference sequence). DNA for the CDR3: TGTGCCTGGAGTCGTGACAGGGGCGGCAATGAGCAGTTCTTC. Its translation is CAWSRDRGGNEQFF.

V is TRBV19 and J is TRBJ2-7; 7 nucleotides line up with TRBD2. V lost 4 bases, J lost 2 bases, and 5 bases stayed unmatched. Per germline, CDR1 LNHDA and CDR2 SQIVND (reference sequence). This CDR3 has 14 amino acids. This chain's CDR3 is CASSTGTTTYEQYF. The DNA for the CDR3 is TGTGCCAGTAGTACCGGGACTACCACCTACGAGCAGTACTTC.